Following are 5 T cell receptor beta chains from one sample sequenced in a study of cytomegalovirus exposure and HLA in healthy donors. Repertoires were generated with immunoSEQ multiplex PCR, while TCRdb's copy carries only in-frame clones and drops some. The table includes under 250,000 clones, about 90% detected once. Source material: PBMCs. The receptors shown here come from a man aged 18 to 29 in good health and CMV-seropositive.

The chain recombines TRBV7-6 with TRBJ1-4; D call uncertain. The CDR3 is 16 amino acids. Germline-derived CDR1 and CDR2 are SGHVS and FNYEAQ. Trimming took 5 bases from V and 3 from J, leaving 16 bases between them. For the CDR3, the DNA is TGTGCCAGCAGCCGAAGAGGATTGCGGGCTAATGAAAAACTGTTTTTT. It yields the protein CASSRRGLRANEKLFF.

CDR3 region: CAWSVRGGHYGYTF. The CDR3 nucleotides are TGTGCCTGGAGTGTACGAGGGGGTCACTATGGCTACACCTTC. V gene TRBV30 combines with J gene TRBJ1-2; tentative D call: TRBD1 (6 bases). V lost 0 bases, J lost 3 bases, and 11 bases lay in between. This CDR3 has 14 amino acids. From germline, CDR1 is GTSNPN and CDR2 SVGIG (reference sequence).

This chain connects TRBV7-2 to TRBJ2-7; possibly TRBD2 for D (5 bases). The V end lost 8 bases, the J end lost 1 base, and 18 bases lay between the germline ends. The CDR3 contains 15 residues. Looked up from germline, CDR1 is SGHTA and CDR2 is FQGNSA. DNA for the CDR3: TGTGCCAGCGTAGAACCGGAGGACGCATCCTACGAGCAGTACTTC. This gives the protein CASVEPEDASYEQYF.

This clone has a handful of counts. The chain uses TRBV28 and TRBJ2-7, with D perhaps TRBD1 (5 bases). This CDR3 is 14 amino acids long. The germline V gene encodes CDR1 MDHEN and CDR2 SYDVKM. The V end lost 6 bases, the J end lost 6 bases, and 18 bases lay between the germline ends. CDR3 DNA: TGTGCCAGCAGGGCTAGGGGCGAAGTCGCCGAGCAGTACTTC. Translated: CASRARGEVAEQYF.

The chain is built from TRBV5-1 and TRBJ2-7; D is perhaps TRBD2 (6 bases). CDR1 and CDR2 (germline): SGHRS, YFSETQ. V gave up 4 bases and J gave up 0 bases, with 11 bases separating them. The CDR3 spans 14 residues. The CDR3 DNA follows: TGCGCCAGCAGCGTTAGCGGAAGCTCCTACGAGCAGTACTTC. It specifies CASSVSGSSYEQYF.